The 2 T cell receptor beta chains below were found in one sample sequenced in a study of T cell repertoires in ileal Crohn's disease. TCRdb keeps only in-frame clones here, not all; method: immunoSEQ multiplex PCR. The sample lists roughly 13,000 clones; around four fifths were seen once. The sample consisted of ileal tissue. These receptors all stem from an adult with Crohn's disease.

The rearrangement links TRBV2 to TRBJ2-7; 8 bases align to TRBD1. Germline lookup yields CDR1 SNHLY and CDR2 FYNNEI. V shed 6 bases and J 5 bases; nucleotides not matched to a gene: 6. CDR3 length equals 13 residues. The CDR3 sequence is CASRKTGEDEQYF. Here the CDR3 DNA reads TGTGCCAGCAGAAAGACAGGGGAGGACGAGCAGTACTTC.

The CDR3, as DNA: TGCGCCAGCAGTGAGTTTCCAGGGTCACCCGGGGAGCTGTTTTTT. This gives the protein CASSEFPGSPGELFF. The gene calls are TRBV10-1 and TRBJ2-2; perhaps TRBD1 as D (5 bases). V lost 1 base and J lost 6, with 12 bases in between. Germline CDR1 reads WNHNN; CDR2 reads SYGVQD (reference sequence). The CDR3 extends over 15 amino acids.